This T cell receptor (beta chain) was captured by sequencing in a study of blood T cell repertoires in COVID-19. In the study overall: Spain, Italy and the United States supplied samples that represented acute and convalescent COVID-19. Sample material is recorded as cDNA or gDNA derived from T cells, B-cell-depleted T cells, or PBMCs.

V lost 5 bases to trimming and J lost 3 bases, with 5 bases between them. This CDR3 has 10 amino acids. Germline assignment: CDR1 DFQATT and CDR2 SNEGSKA (reference sequence). In the authors' workflow: Nucleated cell number was recorded as an estimate derived from reference gene primer amplification. Data came from immunoSEQ multiplex PCR; TCRdb stores just in-frame clones and leaves some out. V and J calls and clone size are those listed in that table; D and trimming were worked out from the DNA. The sample lists about 190,000 clones; approximately 90% were seen once. The chain combines TRBV20-1 with TRBJ2-7; D gene unclear. Input material: peripheral blood. This receptor was identified in a man in his thirties or forties with acute or convalescent COVID-19. DNA of the CDR3: TGCAGTGCTGAGAACTACGAGCAGTACTTC. Amino acids: CSAENYEQYF.